The T cell receptor (beta chain) under discussion was sequenced for a study of T cell responses to AZD1222 COVID-19 vaccine. Concerning this clone: Its matching antigen is unknown.

Profiled with immunoSEQ multiplex PCR; TCRdb holds only in-frame clones, not every one. The sample lists some 120,000 clones; under 90% were seen once. Study-wide points: Nearly half of spike-specific TCRs reportedly target unmutated variant regions. Spike-wide vaccine-associated CD4 TCRs dominated at 160-218 and 743-854.

The sequence was obtained from an adult in good health. The input for sequencing was peripheral blood, taken on day 0 of AZD1222 vaccination.

The CDR3 loop reads CASSSTYEQFF. CDR3 nucleotide sequence: TGTGCCAGCAGTTCTACGTATGAGCAGTTCTTC. The V and J genes are TRBV6-2 or TRBV6-3 and TRBJ2-1; D is unclear. This CDR3 comprises 11 residues. Deletions cut 4 bases from V and 8 bases from J, with 6 bases between. Germline V CDR1 and CDR2: MNHEY, SVGEGT.